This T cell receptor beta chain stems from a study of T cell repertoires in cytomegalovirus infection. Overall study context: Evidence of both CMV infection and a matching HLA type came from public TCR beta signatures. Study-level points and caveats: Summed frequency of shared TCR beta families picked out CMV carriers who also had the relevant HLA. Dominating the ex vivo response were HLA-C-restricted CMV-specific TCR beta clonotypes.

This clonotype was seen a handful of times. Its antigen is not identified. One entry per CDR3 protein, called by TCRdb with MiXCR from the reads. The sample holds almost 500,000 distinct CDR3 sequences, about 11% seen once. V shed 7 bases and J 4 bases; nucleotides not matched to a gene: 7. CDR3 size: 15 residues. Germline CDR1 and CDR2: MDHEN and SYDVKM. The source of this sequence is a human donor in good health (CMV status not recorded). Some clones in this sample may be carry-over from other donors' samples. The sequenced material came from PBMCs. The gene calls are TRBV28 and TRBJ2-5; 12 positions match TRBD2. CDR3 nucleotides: TGTGCCAGCACAAGCAGACTAGCGGGGGCAGAGACCCAGTACTTC. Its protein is CASTSRLAGAETQYF. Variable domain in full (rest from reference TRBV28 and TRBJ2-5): DVKVTQSSRYLVKRTGEKVFLECVQDMDHENMFWYRQDPGLGLRLIYFSYDVKMKEKGDIPEGYSVSREKKERFSLILESASTNQTSMYLCASTSRLAGAETQYFGPGTRLLVL.